This T cell receptor beta chain was observed in a study of blood T cell repertoires in COVID-19. Profiled with immunoSEQ multiplex PCR; TCRdb holds only in-frame clones, not every one. The sample lists about 160,000 clones, roughly four fifths occurring once. This CDR3 comprises 13 residues. J gave up 6 bases and V 8 bases, and 7 bases lay outside the gene matches. Looked up from germline, CDR1 is ENHRY and CDR2 is SYGVKD. The sequenced sample was peripheral blood. The chain has TRBV10-3 and TRBJ2-7; TRBD1 matches 10 bases. The origin of this receptor is a man aged 60 to 69 with active or convalescent COVID-19. CDR3 loop: CAIRKGTGVEQYF. The CDR3 DNA reads as TGTGCCATCCGGAAGGGGACAGGGGTCGAGCAGTACTTC.